Below, one T cell receptor beta chain is given with its context. These data originate in a study of blood T cell repertoires in COVID-19. Study-level background: Italy, Spain and the United States were the sources of the convalescent and acute COVID-19 samples. The cDNA or gDNA used as material had been derived from T cells, B-cell-depleted T cells, or PBMCs.

Per germline, CDR1 SGDLS and CDR2 YYNGEE. Trimming removed 4 bases from V and 10 bases from J, with 18 bases in between. There are 14 residues in the CDR3. In the original processing: Nucleated cell number was recorded as an estimate derived from reference gene primer amplification. Profiling relied on immunoSEQ multiplex PCR, and the TCRdb table lists in-frame clones only, not all of them. V, J and clone size derive from that table, while D and trimming were established from the DNA sequence. The sample shows about 160,000 clones, around four fifths of them seen only once. This receptor was taken from a man in his forties who had recovered from COVID-19. Input material: peripheral blood. The rearrangement links TRBV9 to TRBJ2-1; D gene unclear. In DNA form, the CDR3 reads TGTGCCAGCAGCTCGGCGGTCCTAGACCTCGAGCAGTTCTTC. This codes for CASSSAVLDLEQFF.